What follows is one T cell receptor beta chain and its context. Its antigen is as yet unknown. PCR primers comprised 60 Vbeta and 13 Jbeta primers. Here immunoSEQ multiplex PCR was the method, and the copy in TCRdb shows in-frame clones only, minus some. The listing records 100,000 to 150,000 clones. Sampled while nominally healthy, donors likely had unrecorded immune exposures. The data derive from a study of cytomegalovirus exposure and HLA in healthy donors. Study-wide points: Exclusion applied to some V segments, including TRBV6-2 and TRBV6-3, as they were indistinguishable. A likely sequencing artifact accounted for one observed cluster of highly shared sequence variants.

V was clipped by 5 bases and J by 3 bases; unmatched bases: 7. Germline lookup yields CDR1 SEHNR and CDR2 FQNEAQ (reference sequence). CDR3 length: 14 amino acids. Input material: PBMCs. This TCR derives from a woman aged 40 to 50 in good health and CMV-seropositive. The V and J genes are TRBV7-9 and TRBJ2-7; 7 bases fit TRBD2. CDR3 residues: CASSVSGNFYEQYF. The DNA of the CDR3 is TGTGCCAGCAGCGTGAGCGGGAACTTCTACGAGCAGTACTTC.